One TCR beta chain is described in this entry. Primers included in the PCR were 60 Vbeta and 13 Jbeta primers. Generated by immunoSEQ multiplex PCR, the TCRdb table keeps only in-frame clones and is missing some. The top ten clones hold 1.5% to 2% of a sample with about 140,000 clones, about three quarters of them seen once. The data derive from a study of cytomegalovirus exposure and HLA in healthy donors. CDR1 is LNHDA, CDR2 SQIVND, per germline (reference sequence). V lost 10 bases to trimming and J lost 6 bases; unmatched junction nucleotides: 9. The CDR3 is 14 residues long. The sample taken for sequencing was PBMCs. The receptor's source is a female donor in good health and CMV-seronegative. J is TRBJ1-5 and V is TRBV19; 10 nucleotides align to TRBD1. CDR3 amino acids: CATDRGLGSQPQHF. The CDR3 DNA reads as TGTGCCACCGACAGGGGGCTAGGAAGTCAGCCCCAGCATTTT.